The 8 T cell receptor beta chains listed next were all sequenced from one sample in a study of shared clonotypes between healthy human individuals. Clones were sequenced by immunoSEQ multiplex PCR, and TCRdb holds only the in-frame ones, with some missing. The sample holds fewer than 800,000 clones, about 92% seen once. Terminally differentiated effector memory CD45RA+ cells were excluded by CCR7 positive selection of CD45RO-negative cells. The sample taken for sequencing was naive CD8+ T cells sorted from blood. All receptors come from a man aged 25-45 years in good health.

V and J are TRBV6-5 and TRBJ1-1; D uncertain. The CDR3 has 15 amino acids. CDR1 is MNHEY, CDR2 SVGAGI, per germline. The V end was cut by 4 bases, the J end by 0 bases, with 12 bases between. The CDR3 here is CASSSDGTMNTEAFF. The CDR3 DNA follows: TGTGCCAGCAGTTCCGACGGTACCATGAACACTGAAGCTTTCTTT.

V usage is TRBV21-1 and J usage is TRBJ2-7; the table calls TRBD2, which could not be checked here. TRBV21-1 is an annotated pseudogene. This CDR3 region has 12 residues. The CDR3 nucleotides read TGTGCCAGCAGGGGCGGCGGGCACGAGCAGTACTTC. It codes for CASRGGGHEQYF.

The V gene is TRBV19, the J gene TRBJ2-1; 14 bases match TRBD2. CDR1 and CDR2 from the germline V gene are LNHDA and SQIVND (reference sequence). The CDR3 is 20 amino acids. The ends lost 2 bases at V and 3 bases at J; junction bases unmatched: 12. The CDR3 DNA reads TGTGCCAGTAGTATATTCCTCACCGGGACTAGCGGGAGACTCTACAATGAGCAGTTCTTC. Its translation: CASSIFLTGTSGRLYNEQFF.

The chain carries TRBV7-6 and TRBJ2-3, with unresolved D. V was cut by 5 bases and J by 2 bases, with 11 bases left in between. The germline gives CDR1 SGHVS, CDR2 FNYEAQ. There are 14 residues in the CDR3. CDR3 amino acids: CASSPHTITDTQYF. DNA of the CDR3: TGTGCCAGCAGCCCTCACACCATCACAGATACGCAGTATTTT.

The CDR3 is CASSSSGTTSTDTQYF. CDR3 sequence (DNA): TGTGCCAGCAGTTCCTCAGGGACTACCAGCACAGATACGCAGTATTTT. The V and J genes are TRBV28 and TRBJ2-3, with TRBD2 matching 7 bases. The CDR3 is 16 residues long. CDR1 is MDHEN, CDR2 SYDVKM, per germline. The V and J ends lost 4 bases and 0 bases, in that order; junction bases with no gene match: 7. Variable domain in full (rest from reference TRBV28 and TRBJ2-3): DVKVTQSSRYLVKRTGEKVFLECVQDMDHENMFWYRQDPGLGLRLIYFSYDVKMKEKGDIPEGYSVSREKKERFSLILESASTNQTSMYLCASSSSGTTSTDTQYFGPGTRLTVL.

This chain connects TRBV7-8 to TRBJ2-7; D ambiguous. This CDR3 has 13 amino acids. V was clipped by 1 base and J by 5 bases, with 9 bases between them. Germline CDR1 SGHVS, CDR2 FQNEAQ. DNA for the CDR3: TGTGCCAGCAGCTTAGAAACCGTCAACGAGCAGTACTTC. The encoded protein is CASSLETVNEQYF. Full variable domain (remainder filled in from reference TRBV7-8 and TRBJ2-7): GAGVSQSPRYKVAKRGQDVALRCDPISGHVSLFWYQQALGQGPEFLTYFQNEAQLDKSGLPSDRFFAERPEGSVSTLKIQRTQQEDSAVYLCASSLETVNEQYFGPGTRLTVT.

The J gene is TRBJ2-2, the V gene TRBV13; 8 nucleotides match TRBD2. Germline-derived CDR1 and CDR2 are PRHDT and FYEKMQ (reference sequence). The CDR3 runs 15 residues. Trimming removed 4 bases from V and 7 bases from J; junction bases left unmatched: 8. The CDR3 DNA reads TGTGCCAGCAGCTGGGGACTAGGTGGTTACGGGGAGCTGTTTTTT. It codes for CASSWGLGGYGELFF.

This clone was recorded once. V gene TRBV5-4 combines with J gene TRBJ2-7; D is undetermined. Germline CDR1 reads SGHNT; CDR2 reads YYREEE (reference sequence). The germline V and J ends were trimmed by 0 bases and 6 bases, with 22 bases remaining between them. CDR3 length: 17 residues. CDR3 DNA sequence: TGTGCCAGCAGCTTGGGTAGTCGGGTGCGTGAGTGGGGCGAGCAGTACTTC. Translated: CASSLGSRVREWGEQYF.